The rows below give T cell receptor beta chains drawn from one sample of a study of blood T cell repertoires in COVID-19. TCRdb's table, derived via immunoSEQ multiplex PCR, lists solely in-frame clones and lacks some. The sample gives about 110,000 clones, 84% of which show up once; less than 9.5% is in the top ten. What was sequenced was peripheral blood. The source is a woman between 40 and 55 years old with acute or convalescent COVID-19. The CDR3 runs from the conserved cysteine through the conserved F or W. The D gene is left open where the match is weak. Clone size is not always given. Where it is, it says once, few, many or a class for expanded clones.

j_gene | v_gene | abundance | d_gene | CDR3nt | CDR3aa
TRBJ1-5 | TRBV6-5 | few | . | TGTGCCAGCAGGGGAGGGGAGTTAGGGCCCCAGCATTTT | CASRGGELGPQHF
TRBJ2-3 | TRBV23-1 | . | . | TGCGCCAGCGGGCGGGACCCACGCCCGGTTACGCAGTATTTT | CASGRDPRPVTQYF
TRBJ2-3 | TRBV7-3 | few | TRBD1 | TGTGCCAGCAGCTTGGGACAGGGGGGTTTAGATACGCAGTATTTT | CASSLGQGGLDTQYF
TRBJ2-7 | TRBV18 | . | . | TGTGCCAGCTCAAGTAGTGAGAGCGAGCAGTACTTC | CASSSSESEQYF
TRBJ2-1 | TRBV5-1 | . | . | TGCGCCAGCAGCTTCCACTCAAGGGGATACTCCTACAATGAGCAGTTCTTC | CASSFHSRGYSYNEQFF
TRBJ1-5 | TRBV5-1 | . | TRBD1 | TGCGCCAGCAGCTTACAGGGGTCGGATCAGCCCCAGCATTTT | CASSLQGSDQPQHF
TRBJ1-4 | TRBV5-1 | . | . | TGCGCCAGCAGCTTGATGCCTCCAGCAACTAATGAAAAACTGTTTTTT | CASSLMPPATNEKLFF
TRBJ2-3 | TRBV3-1/TRBV3-2 | . | TRBD2 | TGTGCCAGCAGCCTCTATAGCGGGGGGTTGGGTACGCAGTATTTT | CASSLYSGGLGTQYF
TRBJ2-7 | TRBV6-5 | . | TRBD1 | TGTGCCAGCAGTTACGGGACAGAGAGCTACGAGCAGTACTTC | CASSYGTESYEQYF
TRBJ2-1 | TRBV7-9 | . | TRBD1 | TGTGCCAGCAGCTTAAGAGTTACAGGGGTGAGTGGGAATGAGCAGTTCTTC | CASSLRVTGVSGNEQFF
TRBJ2-1 | TRBV7-6 | few | . | TGTGCCAGCAGCTTATCCTTTTCAGGGTACTACAATGAGCAGTTCTTC | CASSLSFSGYYNEQFF
TRBJ1-1 | TRBV5-1 | few | . | TGCGCCAGCAGCTTGGAGGGGGGGACCACTGAAGCTTTCTTT | CASSLEGGTTEAFF
TRBJ2-7 | TRBV28 | . | . | TGTGCCAGCAGTTTAACCAGTCCGGGCGAGCAGTACTTC | CASSLTSPGEQYF
TRBJ2-2 | TRBV5-4 | . | TRBD2 | TGTGCCAGCAGCTTGGGGGCGGGGGGATACACCGGGGAGCTGTTTTTT | CASSLGAGGYTGELFF
TRBJ2-3 | TRBV15 | . | . | TGTGCCACCAGCACCCCCGGGGATACGCAGTATTTT | CATSTPGDTQYF
TRBJ1-5 | TRBV5-1 | . | . | TGCGCCAGCAGCTTGGGGCCTCAGGGGAAAGGTCAGCCCCAGCATTTT | CASSLGPQGKGQPQHF
TRBJ1-6 | TRBV6-4 | . | . | TGTGCCATATACAGGGAATTAGGGTCACCCCTCCACTTT | CAIYRELGSPLHF
TRBJ1-6 | TRBV30 | . | TRBD1 | TGTGCCTGGAGCATTCAGGGCAGGGGGAATTCACCCCTCCACTTT | CAWSIQGRGNSPLHF
TRBJ2-2 | TRBV5-1 | . | . | TGCGCCAGCAGCTTGGGACAGTCGAACACCGGGGAGCTGTTTTTT | CASSLGQSNTGELFF
TRBJ2-7 | TRBV5-1 | . | TRBD2 | TGCGCCAGCAGCTCCTTAGCGGGGGGCGCCTACGAGCAGTACTTC | CASSSLAGGAYEQYF
TRBJ1-2 | TRBV4-3 | . | TRBD1 | TGCGCCAGCAGCCAAGGGAACAGGGGGCGTAGCTATGGCTACACCTTC | CASSQGNRGRSYGYTF
TRBJ2-3 | TRBV9 | . | . | TGTGCCAGCAGCGGACTAAACGGAGATACGCAGTATTTT | CASSGLNGDTQYF
TRBJ2-3 | TRBV5-1 | . | . | TGCGCCAGCCACTCCGGGGATACGCAGTATTTT | CASHSGDTQYF
TRBJ1-1 | TRBV6-5 | . | . | TGTGCCAGCAGTTACCGGAAGGGGCGGACTGAAGCTTTCTTT | CASSYRKGRTEAFF
TRBJ1-2 | TRBV6-1 | once | . | TGTGCCAGCAGTGAAGGTTTCGGGGGGCTGTTTCCCTTCTATGGCTACACCTTC | CASSEGFGGLFPFYGYTF
TRBJ2-5 | TRBV5-5 | . | TRBD1 | TGTGCCAGCAGCCGTGCTCAGGGCTCAGGGGGCGCGGAAGAGACCCAGTACTTC | CASSRAQGSGGAEETQYF
TRBJ1-3 | TRBV30 | . | . | TGTGCCTGGACCCCTGGAGGCGCTGGAAACACCATATATTTT | CAWTPGGAGNTIYF
TRBJ1-3 | TRBV10-3 | . | . | TGTGCCATCCAGGAAGGCTCTGGAAACACCATATATTTT | CAIQEGSGNTIYF
TRBJ1-1 | TRBV21-1 | . | . | TGTGCCAGCAGCAAGGACAGGGGGACTGAAGCTTTCTTT | CASSKDRGTEAFF
TRBJ1-2 | TRBV18 | . | . | TGTGCCAGCTCACCGTCAGGACCGACAGGCTATGGCTACACCTTC | CASSPSGPTGYGYTF
TRBJ1-6 | TRBV7-9 | . | . | TGTGCCAGCAGACCCGGCCGGGGTGATTCACCCCTCCACTTT | CASRPGRGDSPLHF
TRBJ1-1 | TRBV5-4 | . | . | TGTGCCAGCAGGTCTAACACTATGAACACTGAAGCTTTCTTT | CASRSNTMNTEAFF
TRBJ1-6 | TRBV30 | . | TRBD1 | TGTGCAACCGGGACAGGGGGTTCACCCCTCCACTTT | CATGTGGSPLHF
TRBJ2-3 | TRBV30 | . | . | TGTGCCTGGAGGCCAGAATCGGATACGCAGTATTTT | CAWRPESDTQYF
TRBJ1-2 | TRBV6-5 | few | . | TGTGCCAGCAGTTACGACACGAACTATGGCTACACCTTC | CASSYDTNYGYTF
TRBJ1-5 | TRBV25-1 | . | . | TGTGCCAGCTCTGCAGGGCATCAGCCCCAGCATTTT | CASSAGHQPQHF
TRBJ2-7 | TRBV7-8 | . | TRBD1 | TGTGCCAGCAGCTTAGGCGGGACAGGGGCTGCCGAGCAGTACTTC | CASSLGGTGAAEQYF
TRBJ2-2 | TRBV18 | . | TRBD1 | TGTGCCAGCTCACCACTAAGGACAGGGTACGGGGAGCTGTTTTTT | CASSPLRTGYGELFF
TRBJ1-3 | TRBV7-2 | . | . | TGTGCCAGCAGCTTAGGCGGGGGTCCAGGGAACACCATATATTTT | CASSLGGGPGNTIYF
TRBJ1-5 | TRBV6-5 | . | TRBD1 | TGTGCCAGCACCCCGACAGGGGGCGGCAATCAGCCCCAGCATTTT | CASTPTGGGNQPQHF
TRBJ1-2 | TRBV3-1/TRBV3-2 | . | . | TGTGCCAGCAGCCAAGATCGCGGCGCCCACTATGGCTACACCTTC | CASSQDRGAHYGYTF
TRBJ2-3 | TRBV27 | . | . | TGTGCCAGCAGTCACGGGGGGCGGGGAGATACGCAGTATTTT | CASSHGGRGDTQYF
TRBJ2-1 | TRBV19 | . | . | TGTGCCAGTAGTATGGGCAGGTCCTCCTACAATGAGCAGTTCTTC | CASSMGRSSYNEQFF
TRBJ2-1 | TRBV5-1 | . | TRBD2 | TGCGCCAGCAGCTTGGCAGGACTAGGTAATGAGCAGTTCTTC | CASSLAGLGNEQFF
TRBJ2-3 | TRBV29-1 | . | TRBD1 | TGCAGCTTTAAAGGGGGCCCAGATACGCAGTATTTT | CSFKGGPDTQYF
TRBJ2-1 | TRBV7-9 | . | . | TGTGCCAGCAGCTTAGGACAGAATCTTTACAATGAGCAGTTCTTC | CASSLGQNLYNEQFF
TRBJ1-1 | TRBV5-6 | few | TRBD1 | TGTGCCAGCAGCTTGGGACAGGGGGGGAACACTGAAGCTTTCTTT | CASSLGQGGNTEAFF
TRBJ2-3 | TRBV15 | . | TRBD2 | TGTGCCACCAGCAGAACTTTTAGTCTAGCGGGGGAGACTAGCACAGATACGCAGTATTTT | CATSRTFSLAGETSTDTQYF
TRBJ1-4 | TRBV19 | . | . | TGTGCCAGTAGTAAGACAGGCGAAAAACTGTTTTTT | CASSKTGEKLFF
TRBJ2-6 | TRBV7-2 | . | . | TGTGCCAGCAGCCCTCTCGGCTCTGGGGCCAACGTCCTGACTTTC | CASSPLGSGANVLTF
TRBJ2-7 | TRBV5-1 | . | . | TGCGCCAGCAGCTTACACAGCGAGCAGTACTTC | CASSLHSEQYF
TRBJ2-5 | TRBV19 | . | TRBD1 | TGTGCCAGTAGTATGGCCCGGGACAGCTTGGAGACCCAGTACTTC | CASSMARDSLETQYF
TRBJ1-1 | TRBV5-1 | . | . | TGCGCCAGCAGCCTGGACATGACAAAGACTGAAGCTTTCTTT | CASSLDMTKTEAFF